This entry describes one T cell receptor (beta chain). What it binds is not known. The sample originates from a study of cytomegalovirus exposure and HLA in healthy donors. The overall study: An analysis done earlier identified 90 million to 120 million unique TCR beta sequences from about 180 million T cells.

Donors had nominal health at sampling but likely had unrecorded immune exposures. Whole-study results and caveats: Serostatus for CMV was the only available immune exposure information.

J lost 2 bases, V lost 8 bases, and 4 bases had no gene match. Germline V gene data show CDR1 as MNHEY and CDR2 as SMNVEV (reference sequence). The CDR3 has 13 amino acids. Both 60 Vbeta primers and 13 Jbeta primers went into the PCR. Repertoires were generated with immunoSEQ multiplex PCR, while TCRdb's copy carries only in-frame clones and drops some. In the table there are 65,000 to 80,000 clones, around 73% of which are singletons. The chain couples TRBV27 to TRBJ2-5; TRBD2 matches at 8 bases. The sequence was collected from a woman aged 40 to 50 in good health and CMV-seropositive. The source material was PBMCs. DNA of the CDR3: TGTGCCAGCCCCGGGGGGGGGCAAGAGACCCAGTACTTC. It encodes CASPGGGQETQYF.